Shown below are 17 T cell receptor beta chains from a single sample sequenced in a study of shared clonotypes between healthy human individuals (dated by TCRdb to between 2020 and 2021). The library relied on the immunoSEQ multiplex PCR assay. TCRdb carries this immuneACCESS record with in-frame sequences only. Its versions omit some clonotypes, under half of them owing to an unresolved V gene in the studies checked, with the rest unexplained. Here the sample has over 150,000 clones; approximately 61% occur a single time. The ten top clones hold about 9.4% of the sample. Input material: memory CD4+ T cells sorted from blood. The sample's cell subset or site label, in plain terms: CD45RA-negative fraction. The source of these receptors is a man aged 30 to 45 in good health.

The chain uses TRBV15 and TRBJ2-5; D perhaps matches TRBD2 (6 bases). Trimming cost V 7 bases and J 2 bases, with 8 bases left between them. The CDR3 has 12 residues. Germline CDR1 LNHNV, CDR2 YYDKDF (reference sequence). The CDR3 region is CATNSGQETQYF. The DNA of the CDR3 is TGTGCCACCAATAGCGGACAAGAGACCCAGTACTTC.

The chain joins TRBV18 to TRBJ2-4, with 7 nucleotides matching TRBD1. This CDR3 comprises 13 residues. Germline loops: CDR1 KGHSH, CDR2 LQKENI. J lost 6 bases, V lost 2 bases, and 1 base had no gene match. The CDR3 nucleotides read TGTGCCAGCTCACCAGACAGGGTAAACATTCAGTACTTC. Translation: CASSPDRVNIQYF.

The chain is built from TRBV29-1 and TRBJ2-2; the D gene is possibly TRBD2 (6 bases). V gave up 3 bases and J gave up 5 bases, with 16 bases separating them. Germline V gene sequence: CDR1 SQVTM, CDR2 ANQGSEA. There are 15 residues in the CDR3. DNA for the CDR3: TGCAGCGTTGACATCGGAGGGATCGGTACCGGGGAGCTGTTTTTT. Translation: CSVDIGGIGTGELFF.

This clone was seen ten or more times. The CDR3 loop is CASRAGQGTREQYF. For the CDR3, the DNA is TGCGCCAGCAGAGCTGGACAGGGAACGAGAGAGCAGTACTTC. This chain connects TRBV5-1 to TRBJ2-7; 8 bases fit TRBD1. V trimming: 5 bases; J trimming: 7 bases; junction bases outside the gene matches: 11. The CDR3 loop spans 14 amino acids. Germline CDR1 reads SGHRS; CDR2 reads YFSETQ. Based on the CDR3 plus reference TRBV5-1 and TRBJ2-7, the full variable domain is KAGVTQTPRYLIKTRGQQVTLSCSPISGHRSVSWYQQTPGQGLQFLFEYFSETQRNKGNFPGRFSGRQFSNSRSEMNVSTLELGDSALYLCASRAGQGTREQYFGPGTRLTVT.

This chain joins TRBV21-1 and TRBJ1-1. TRBV21-1 is tagged as a pseudogene. The CDR3 has 15 amino acids. The CDR3 is CASSNLDGLNTEAFF. The CDR3 DNA is TGTGCCAGCAGCAACCTTGACGGATTGAACACTGAAGCTTTCTTT.

The table lists this clone with a few counts. One end of the junction does not line up with germline, which may come from a read error. V usage is TRBV7-7 and J usage is TRBJ2-5, with TRBD1 matching over 7 bases. The CDR3 is 14 residues long. Germline-derived CDR1 and CDR2 are SSHAT and FNYEAQ (reference sequence). Here the CDR3 DNA reads TGTGCTAGCAGCCCGACAGGGTTCCGAGAGACCCAGTACTTC. Protein: CASSPTGFRETQYF.

The sample holds many counts of this clone. This chain connects TRBV9 to TRBJ2-7, with a weak D call TRBD2 (6 bases). The CDR3 sequence is 15 residues long. CDR1 and CDR2 (germline): SGDLS, YYNGEE. Trimming shortened V by 3 bases and J by 5 bases, and 18 bases separated the two germline ends. The CDR3 region is CASSGGDSQRHEQYF. The CDR3 nucleotides are TGTGCCAGCAGCGGAGGGGACTCCCAAAGGCACGAGCAGTACTTC.

The rearrangement uses TRBV23-1 and TRBJ2-6; D possibly corresponds to TRBD2 (6 bases). TRBV23-1 is noted as an ORF with a role that remains uncertain. The CDR3 has 14 residues. The V gene lost 1 base and the J gene lost 14 bases, with 15 bases spanning the gap. This CDR3 reads CASSQFVEGKLLTF. As DNA, the CDR3 is TGCGCCAGCAGTCAATTCGTGGAGGGGAAGCTCCTGACTTTC.

There are a few counts of this clone. The V gene is TRBV12-5, the J gene TRBJ2-2; weak D call: TRBD1 (6 bases). Trimming shortened V by 7 bases and J by 7 bases, and 10 bases separated the two germline ends. The CDR3 extends over 12 amino acids. Looked up from germline, CDR1 is LGHNT and CDR2 is FRNRAP. As DNA, the CDR3 is TGTGCTAGTGCCATGGACAGCGGGGAGCTGTTTTTT. Translation gives CASAMDSGELFF.

V and J are TRBV5-4 and TRBJ2-3; 14 positions agree with TRBD2. The CDR3 contains 18 residues. With 2 bases clipped from V and 2 bases from J, the junction kept 7 bases outside the gene matches. CDR1 is SGHNT, CDR2 YYREEE, per germline (reference sequence). Here the CDR3 reads CASSLGGLAGAYTDTQYF. DNA for the CDR3: TGTGCCAGCAGCTTAGGGGGACTAGCGGGGGCCTACACAGATACGCAGTATTTT.

This clone was seen a few times. This chain links TRBV10-3 with TRBJ2-5, with TRBD2 identical over 11 bases. In germline, CDR1 is ENHRY, CDR2 SYGVKD. The CDR3 loop spans 17 amino acids. V shed 6 bases, J shed 2 bases, and the junction held 11 bases outside the gene matches. CDR3 protein: CAISQPPGLAAQETQYF. CDR3 bases: TGTGCCATCAGCCAACCTCCGGGACTAGCGGCACAAGAGACCCAGTACTTC.

This sequence joins TRBV6-1 and TRBJ2-7, with 9 bases that match TRBD1. This CDR3 contains 15 residues. V lost 6 bases to trimming and J lost 1 base; unmatched junction nucleotides: 7. Germline CDR1 MNHNS, CDR2 SASEGT. The CDR3: CASRYTGGESYEQYF. The CDR3, as DNA: TGTGCCAGCAGATATACAGGGGGCGAATCCTACGAGCAGTACTTC.

The chain joins TRBV9 to TRBJ1-5; weak D call: TRBD1 (6 bases). The CDR3 loop spans 16 amino acids. V was shortened by 1 base and J by 0 bases, with 11 bases between the two germline ends. Germline CDR1 SGDLS, CDR2 YYNGEE. CDR3 region: CASSVQGPGSNQPQHF. Here the CDR3 DNA reads TGTGCCAGCAGCGTACAGGGGCCGGGTAGCAATCAGCCCCAGCATTTT.

The chain combines TRBV6-5 with TRBJ2-1; D may be TRBD2 (6 bases). The length of the CDR3 is 13 residues. V was trimmed by 6 bases and J by 3 bases, leaving 9 bases between them. Germline CDR1 and CDR2: MNHEY and SVGAGI. CDR3 sequence: CASRLASYNEQFF. CDR3 DNA: TGTGCCAGCAGGCTAGCGAGCTACAATGAGCAGTTCTTC.

The genes are TRBV18 and TRBJ2-3, with D perhaps TRBD1 (5 bases). Trimming took off 2 bases at V and 5 bases at J, with 14 bases between the two ends. There are 15 residues in the CDR3. Germline lookup yields CDR1 KGHSH and CDR2 LQKENI. CDR3 bases: TGTGCCAGCTCACCATCGGCATCCAGGGTAGATACGCAGTATTTT. This translates into CASSPSASRVDTQYF.

The chain employs TRBV5-1 and TRBJ2-1, with TRBD2 identical over 11 bases. V lost 5 bases, J lost 8 bases, and 9 bases stayed unmatched. This CDR3 has 15 amino acids. CDR1 and CDR2 from the germline V gene are SGHRS and YFSETQ. CDR3 coding DNA: TGCGCCAGCAGGGAACTAGCGGGAGCTGATGATGAGCAGTTCTTC. Its protein is CASRELAGADDEQFF.

About this clone itself: In the same sample, other DNA sequences code for this CDR3. The chain has TRBV5-1 and TRBJ2-3; TRBD1 is a possible D gene (5 bases). Germline CDR1 is SGHRS and CDR2 is YFSETQ. V was clipped by 0 bases and J by 2 bases, with 13 bases between them. The CDR3 is 16 residues long. CDR3 loop: CASSLVGRGVTDTQYF. Here the CDR3 DNA reads TGCGCCAGCAGCTTGGTCGGTAGGGGCGTCACAGATACGCAGTATTTT.